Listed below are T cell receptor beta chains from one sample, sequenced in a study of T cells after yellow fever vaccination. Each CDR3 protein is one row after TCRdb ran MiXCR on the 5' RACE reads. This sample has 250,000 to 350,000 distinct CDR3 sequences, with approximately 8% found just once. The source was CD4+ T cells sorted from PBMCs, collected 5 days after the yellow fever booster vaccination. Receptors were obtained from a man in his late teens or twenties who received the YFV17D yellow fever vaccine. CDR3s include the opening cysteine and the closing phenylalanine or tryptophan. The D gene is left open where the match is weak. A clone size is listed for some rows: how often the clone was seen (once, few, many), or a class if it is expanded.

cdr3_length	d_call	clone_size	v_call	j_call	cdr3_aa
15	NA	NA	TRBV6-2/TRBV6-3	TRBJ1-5	CASSYSWGYGQPQHF
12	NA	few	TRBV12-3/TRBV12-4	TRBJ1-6	CASSRDRSPLHF
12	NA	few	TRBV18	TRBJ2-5	CASSTEVQTQYF
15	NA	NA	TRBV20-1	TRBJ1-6	CSARGFPGYNSPLHF
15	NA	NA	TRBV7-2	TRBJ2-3	CASSLFDLSTDTQYF
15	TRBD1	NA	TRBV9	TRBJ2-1	CASSRRQGAVVEQFF
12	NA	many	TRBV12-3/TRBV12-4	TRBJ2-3	CASSTGQDTQYF
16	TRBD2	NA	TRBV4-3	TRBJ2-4	CASSQDRGSGQNIQYF
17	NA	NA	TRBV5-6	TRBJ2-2	CASSLVRLRDGTGELFF
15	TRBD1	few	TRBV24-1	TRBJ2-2	CATRRSGTETGELFF
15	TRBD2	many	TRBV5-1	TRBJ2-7	CASSPWTSGAYEQYF
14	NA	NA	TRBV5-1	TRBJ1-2	CASSYPDSFYGYTF
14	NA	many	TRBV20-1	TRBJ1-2	CSASATPRHYGYTF
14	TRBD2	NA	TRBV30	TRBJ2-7	CAWSVPGGSYEQYF
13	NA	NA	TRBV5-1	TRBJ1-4	CASSLGEGQKLFF
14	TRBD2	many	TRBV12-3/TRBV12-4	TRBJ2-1	CASSPAGTSQMGTF
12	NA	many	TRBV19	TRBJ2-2	CASSTNTGELFF
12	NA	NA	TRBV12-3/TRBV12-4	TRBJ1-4	CASSFSVEKLFF
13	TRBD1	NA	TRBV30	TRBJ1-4	CACVGTASQKLFF
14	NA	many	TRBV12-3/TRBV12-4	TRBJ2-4	CASRPRAAKNIQYF
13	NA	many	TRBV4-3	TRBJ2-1	CASSQEGRIEQFF
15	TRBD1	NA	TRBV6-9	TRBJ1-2	CASSYMGRRGYGYTF
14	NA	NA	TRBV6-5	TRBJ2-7	CASSLVEAPDEQYF
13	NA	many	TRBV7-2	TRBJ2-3	CASSLGFTDTQYF
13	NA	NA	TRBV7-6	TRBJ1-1	CASSLGGIPKAFF
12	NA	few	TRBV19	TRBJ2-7	CASSTLGREQYF
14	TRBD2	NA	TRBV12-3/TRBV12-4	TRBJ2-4	CASTLGGDKNIQYF
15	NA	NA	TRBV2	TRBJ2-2	CASTGKGTNTGELFF
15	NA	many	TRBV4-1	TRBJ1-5	CASSQGEGRNQPQHF
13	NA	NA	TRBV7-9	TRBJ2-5	CASNRQIQETQYF
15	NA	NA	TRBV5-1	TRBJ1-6	CASSTGTDRGSPLHF
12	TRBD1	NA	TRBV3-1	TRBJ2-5	CASSGQAETQYF
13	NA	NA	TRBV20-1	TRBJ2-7	CSATQGGANEQYF
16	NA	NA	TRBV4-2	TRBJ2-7	CASSPNRDRLSYEQYF
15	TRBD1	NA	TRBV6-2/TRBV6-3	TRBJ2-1	CASSYRQGQNNEQFF
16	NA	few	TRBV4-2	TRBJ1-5	CASSHAGQGRNQPQHF
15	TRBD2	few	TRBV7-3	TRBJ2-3	CASSREGLAGDTQYF
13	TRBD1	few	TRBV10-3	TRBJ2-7	CAIRGQGTYEQYF
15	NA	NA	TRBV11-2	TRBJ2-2	CASSLSGAGTGELFF
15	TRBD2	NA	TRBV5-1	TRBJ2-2	CASSRTSAPTGELFF
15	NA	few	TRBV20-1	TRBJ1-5	CSARADSFGNQPQHF
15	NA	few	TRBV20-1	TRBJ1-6	CSALLLGRLNSPLHF
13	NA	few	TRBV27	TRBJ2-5	CASRGGAQETQYF
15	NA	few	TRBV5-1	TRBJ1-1	CASKGGAVMNTEAFF
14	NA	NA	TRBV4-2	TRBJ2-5	CASSQVVVGETQYF
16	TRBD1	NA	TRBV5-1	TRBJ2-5	CASSEDRGAAWETQYF
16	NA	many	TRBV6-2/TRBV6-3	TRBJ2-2	CATSPGRTSNTGELFF